These 32 T cell receptor beta chains originate from one sample sequenced in a study of cytomegalovirus exposure and HLA in healthy donors. Primers: 60 Vbeta forward and 13 Jbeta reverse. Clones were read by immunoSEQ multiplex PCR, and TCRdb kept only the in-frame ones, dropping some. The sample holds roughly 200,000 clones, around 86% seen once. Sequencing used PBMCs. These receptors were taken from a middle-aged woman in good health and CMV-seronegative.

The V and J genes are TRBV7-2 and TRBJ2-5; the match to TRBD2 covers 9 bases. V lost 2 bases and J lost 2; bases outside the gene matches: 12. The germline CDR1 and CDR2 sequences are SGHTA and FQGNSA. The CDR3 has 18 residues. Written as DNA, the CDR3 is TGTGCCAGCAGCTTACCGCCCCTGACTAGCGGACTACAAGAGACCCAGTACTTC. Translated, it gives CASSLPPLTSGLQETQYF.

This clone was observed once. V usage is TRBV25-1 and J usage is TRBJ2-5, with D hard to call. The CDR3 has 10 amino acids. CDR1 and CDR2 from the germline V gene are MGHDK and SYGVNS. V dropped 8 bases and J dropped 3 bases, with 4 bases sitting between them. The CDR3 protein is CASVEETQYF. CDR3 sequence (DNA): TGTGCCAGCGTAGAAGAGACCCAGTACTTC. The full variable domain, rest sourced from reference TRBV25-1 and TRBJ2-5, is EADIYQTPRYLVIGTGKKITLECSQTMGHDKMYWYQQDPGMELHLIHYSYGVNSTEKGDLSSESTVSRIRTEHFPLTLESARPSHTSQYLCASVEETQYFGPGTRLLVL.

This chain uses TRBV5-6 with TRBJ2-5, with 11 bases fitting TRBD2. The V gene end was trimmed by 4 bases and the J gene end by 5 bases; junction bases not matched to a gene: 10. Germline assignment: CDR1 SGHDT and CDR2 YYEEEE. This CDR3 region has 16 residues. This CDR3 is CASSRDGSGRVETQYF. CDR3 DNA sequence: TGTGCCAGCAGCAGGGATGGTAGCGGGAGGGTTGAGACCCAGTACTTC. Combining the CDR3 with reference TRBV5-6 and TRBJ2-5 gives the whole variable domain DAGVTQSPTHLIKTRGQQVTLRCSPKSGHDTVSWYQQALGQGPQFIFQYYEEEERQRGNFPDRFSGHQFPNYSSELNVNALLLGDSALYLCASSRDGSGRVETQYFGPGTRLLVL.

This clone was detected a few times. This chain links TRBV11-2 with TRBJ2-5; D remains unclear. V was clipped by 0 bases and J by 1 base, with 12 bases between them. Per germline, CDR1 SGHAT and CDR2 FQNNGV. The CDR3 runs to 16 residues. The CDR3 DNA is TGTGCCAGCAGCTTAGAAACAGAAATAACCCAAGAGACCCAGTACTTC. Translation: CASSLETEITQETQYF. Filled out from reference TRBV11-2 and TRBJ2-5, the complete variable domain reads EAGVAQSPRYKIIEKRQSVAFWCNPISGHATLYWYQQILGQGPKLLIQFQNNGVVDDSQLPKDRFSAERLKGVDSTLKIQPAKLEDSAVYLCASSLETEITQETQYFGPGTRLLVL.

DNA of the CDR3: TGTGCCAGCAGTGAAAGGGGACAGCCATATAATTCACCCCTCCACTTT. This encodes CASSERGQPYNSPLHF. The chain employs TRBV6-1 and TRBJ1-6; 7 nucleotides agree with TRBD1. The V segment lost 2 bases and the J segment 4 bases; nucleotides outside the gene matches: 5. CDR3 length equals 16 residues. Germline V CDR1 and CDR2: MNHNS, SASEGT.

This clone was detected only once. The chain is built from TRBV14 and TRBJ2-7, with D maybe TRBD2 (5 bases). The CDR3 is 13 residues long. Trimming shortened V by 4 bases and J by 3 bases, and 10 bases separated the two germline ends. CDR1 is SGHDN and CDR2 is FVKESK in the germline V gene. CDR3 sequence reads: CASSPGGGYEQYF. CDR3 nucleotides: TGTGCCAGCAGCCCCGGAGGCGGCTACGAGCAGTACTTC.

This clone was picked up one time. This chain connects TRBV5-4 to TRBJ1-2; TRBD1 matches 7 bases. V was pared by 2 bases and J by 1 base, with 2 bases of the junction left unmatched. The CDR3 has 14 residues. Germline CDR1 is SGHNT and CDR2 is YYREEE (reference sequence). The CDR3 reads CASSFDRVNYGYTF. CDR3 bases: TGTGCCAGCAGCTTTGACAGGGTTAACTATGGCTACACCTTC.

The chain recombines TRBV28 with TRBJ2-7, with D hard to call. Germline lookup yields CDR1 MDHEN and CDR2 SYDVKM. This CDR3 comprises 12 residues. V lost 3 bases and J 7 bases, leaving 10 bases between the germline ends. The chain's CDR3 is CASSFLTREQYF. CDR3 DNA: TGTGCCAGCAGTTTTCTAACTCGGGAGCAGTACTTC.

This rearrangement joins TRBV5-1 to TRBJ2-6, with D maybe TRBD2 (5 bases). Germline CDR1 and CDR2: SGHRS and YFSETQ. V lost 6 bases, J lost 3 bases, and 7 bases lay in between. The CDR3 has 13 amino acids. The CDR3 sequence is CASKEDGANVLTF. The CDR3 DNA is TGCGCCAGCAAGGAGGATGGGGCCAACGTCCTGACTTTC.

The J gene is TRBJ2-2, the V gene TRBV7-2, with a tentative D call TRBD2 (5 bases). Trimming took 1 base from V and 7 from J, leaving 13 bases between them. There are 15 residues in the CDR3. Germline V gives CDR1 SGHTA, CDR2 FQGNSA. The CDR3: CASSLDGMLGGELFF. The CDR3 DNA follows: TGTGCCAGCAGCTTAGACGGGATGCTCGGCGGGGAGCTGTTTTTT.

J is TRBJ1-4 and V is TRBV10-2; D is unresolved. V dropped 2 bases and J dropped 6 bases, with 16 bases sitting between them. This CDR3 spans 16 amino acids. Germline V lookup: CDR1 WSHSY, CDR2 SAAADI. The CDR3 DNA reads TGCGCCAGCAGTGAGAGGTCTACAGCCGCCCATGAAAAACTGTTTTTT. This sequence encodes CASSERSTAAHEKLFF.

The CDR3 bases are TGTGCCAGCAGCTCCTACAGGGCCAGGGGGGAAAAACTGTTTTTT. Translated, it gives CASSSYRARGEKLFF. The V and J genes are TRBV7-2 and TRBJ1-4, with 7 nucleotides matching TRBD1. The germline V gene has CDR1 SGHTA and CDR2 FQGNSA. With V trimmed by 4 bases and J by 8 bases, 10 bases remained unmatched. The CDR3 extends over 15 amino acids.

This clone was detected only a few times. The chain carries TRBV13 and TRBJ2-7; 12 nucleotides align to TRBD2. V was pared by 6 bases and J by 0 bases, with 6 bases of the junction left unmatched. Germline CDR1 and CDR2: PRHDT and FYEKMQ (reference sequence). CDR3 length: 16 residues. The CDR3 sequence: CASRNKLAGGSYEQYF. The CDR3 coding sequence is TGTGCCAGCAGGAATAAACTAGCGGGAGGCTCCTACGAGCAGTACTTC.

This clone has a single count. V usage is TRBV11-2 and J usage is TRBJ2-7, with D maybe TRBD2 (5 bases). V lost 5 bases and J lost 3, with 11 bases in between. The CDR3 contains 13 residues. Germline-derived CDR1 and CDR2 are SGHAT and FQNNGV. CDR3 nucleotides: TGTGCCAGCAGCGACGGACTTTTCTACGAGCAGTACTTC. Amino acids: CASSDGLFYEQYF.

The chain uses TRBV5-1 and TRBJ1-5; a weak D match, TRBD1 (6 bases). The ends were cut back, 0 bases at V and 4 bases at J, with 14 bases in the middle. In germline, CDR1 is SGHRS, CDR2 YFSETQ. CDR3 length: 16 residues. This chain's CDR3 is CASSLARGQKNQPQHF. CDR3 in DNA: TGCGCCAGCAGCTTGGCCCGAGGACAGAAGAATCAGCCCCAGCATTTT.

The J gene is TRBJ2-7, the V gene TRBV10-2, with 7 bases identical to TRBD2. CDR3 length equals 15 residues. CDR1 is WSHSY, CDR2 SAAADI, per germline. The junction had 5 bases not matched to a gene; V was cut back by 0 bases and J by 3 bases. The CDR3 sequence is CASSESWRENYEQYF. For the CDR3, the DNA is TGCGCCAGCAGTGAGTCGTGGCGGGAGAACTACGAGCAGTACTTC.

V gene TRBV29-1 combines with J gene TRBJ2-7, with a tentative D call TRBD1 (6 bases). The CDR3 covers 13 residues. Germline CDR1 SQVTM, CDR2 ANQGSEA. Trimming took 7 bases from V and 3 from J, leaving 16 bases between them. CDR3 nucleotides: TGCAGCGCTACCGGGACATCTTACTACGAGCAGTACTTC. Its translation is CSATGTSYYEQYF.

This chain connects TRBV11-2 to TRBJ2-3; a possible D gene is TRBD2 (6 bases). Germline CDR1 and CDR2: SGHAT and FQNNGV. This CDR3 has 11 amino acids. Trimming took off 7 bases at V and 8 bases at J, with 10 bases between the two ends. The CDR3 region has the DNA TGTGCCAGCACGGGGGATCGTACGCAGTATTTT. Translated: CASTGDRTQYF.

V usage is TRBV30 and J usage is TRBJ1-4; D ambiguous. Germline assignment: CDR1 GTSNPN and CDR2 SVGIG (reference sequence). The V and J ends lost 2 bases and 6 bases respectively, with 16 bases between them. The CDR3 is 15 amino acids. CDR3 sequence reads: CAWSPTAGRDEKLFF. CDR3 nucleotide sequence: TGTGCCTGGAGTCCCACCGCCGGGAGAGATGAAAAACTGTTTTTT.

This clone was observed a single time. The gene calls are TRBV6-5 and TRBJ2-4, with D maybe TRBD2 (6 bases). This CDR3 spans 13 amino acids. Germline assignment: CDR1 MNHEY and CDR2 SVGAGI. The V end lost 0 bases, the J end lost 8 bases, and 8 bases lay between the germline ends. The DNA for the CDR3 is TGTGCCAGCAGTTACTCGACGGGAGACATTCAGTACTTC. Translated: CASSYSTGDIQYF.

For this clone: Other DNA sequences in this sample translate to the same CDR3. The chain is built from TRBV18 and TRBJ1-1, with D unresolved. This CDR3 contains 12 residues. The V gene lost 3 bases and the J gene lost 3 bases, with 5 bases spanning the gap. Germline-derived CDR1 and CDR2 are KGHSH and LQKENI. The CDR3 is CASSPTDTEAFF. CDR3 bases: TGTGCCAGCTCACCTACAGACACTGAAGCTTTCTTT.

The V call is TRBV10-1, the J call TRBJ1-3; 7 nucleotides align to TRBD1. The CDR3 contains 15 residues. Germline loops: CDR1 WNHNN, CDR2 SYGVQD (reference sequence). The trim removed 3 bases at V and 4 bases at J, leaving 6 bases unmatched. The CDR3 sequence is CASSDVEGQGNTIYF. The CDR3 DNA reads TGCGCCAGCAGTGATGTCGAGGGACAGGGAAACACCATATATTTT.

The chain carries TRBV30 and TRBJ1-1; tentatively, D is TRBD1 (5 bases). Germline CDR1 GTSNPN, CDR2 SVGIG (reference sequence). V was clipped by 0 bases and J by 9 bases, with 17 bases between them. CDR3 length: 14 residues. Here the CDR3 DNA reads TGTGCCTGGAGTGTACTTATTGGGGCAGAGAAAGCTTTCTTT. Amino acids: CAWSVLIGAEKAFF.

V usage is TRBV27 and J usage is TRBJ2-2; D ambiguous. The CDR3 runs 14 residues. The V gene lost 8 bases and the J gene lost 5 bases, with 15 bases spanning the gap. Germline CDR1 and CDR2: MNHEY and SMNVEV (reference sequence). CDR3 residues: CASYSYSTTGELFF. DNA of the CDR3: TGTGCCAGCTACTCATACTCAACTACCGGGGAGCTGTTTTTT.

The rearrangement uses TRBV11-2 and TRBJ2-7; 10 bases are a match to TRBD1. Trimming took 6 bases from V and 3 from J; bases not matched to a gene: 5. The CDR3 is 14 residues long. Germline CDR1 reads SGHAT; CDR2 reads FQNNGV. The CDR3 loop reads CASRVGQGHYEQYF. The CDR3, as DNA: TGTGCCAGCAGGGTGGGACAGGGGCACTACGAGCAGTACTTC.

The chain carries TRBV19 and TRBJ1-1; 7 bases are a match to TRBD1. The CDR3 loop spans 17 amino acids. Per the germline V gene, CDR1 is LNHDA and CDR2 is SQIVND (reference sequence). Unmatched junction bases numbered 13, after V lost 2 bases and J lost 4 bases. CDR3 residues: CASSILSLSGQPTEAFF. The CDR3 DNA follows: TGTGCCAGTAGTATATTGAGCCTCTCGGGACAGCCCACTGAAGCTTTCTTT.

Comment on this clone: A junction boundary mismatches the germline segment, possibly from a read error. The rearrangement joins TRBV7-9 to TRBJ2-7, with 10 bases that match TRBD2. Germline V gene lookup returns CDR1 SEHNR and CDR2 FQNEAQ (reference sequence). The CDR3 contains 14 residues. CDR3 loop: CSSRSASGGHEQYF. The CDR3 DNA is TGTTCCAGCAGGTCGGCTAGCGGGGGTCACGAGCAGTACTTC. The entire variable domain, with the rest obtained from reference TRBV7-9 and TRBJ2-7, is as follows: DTGVSQNPRHKITKRGQNVTFRCDPISEHNRLYWYRQTLGQGPEFLTYFQNEAQLEKSRLLSDRFSAERPKGSFSTLEIQRTEQGDSAMYLCSSRSASGGHEQYFGPGTRLTVT.

The chain carries TRBV27 and TRBJ2-5, with D unresolved. The DNA end is more similar to TRBJ2-7, so the J call may be wrong. The germline V gene encodes CDR1 MNHEY and CDR2 SMNVEV (reference sequence). CDR3 size: 17 residues. The CDR3, as DNA: TGTGCCAGCAGTTTAACTAATGAAGTACATGGCTCCTACGAGCAGTACTTC. This encodes CASSLTNEVHGSYEQYF.

The CDR3 DNA reads as TGTGCCATCAGTGAAACGGCTAGCGGGGTTGAGCAGTTCTTC. It encodes CAISETASGVEQFF. The genes are TRBV10-3 and TRBJ2-1; 9 nucleotides agree with TRBD2. The V gene's germline CDR1 is ENHRY and CDR2 SYGVKD. V lost 3 bases and J lost 9; bases outside the gene matches: 6. CDR3 length: 14 amino acids.

The chain has TRBV5-5 and TRBJ2-7, with 7 bases identical to TRBD1. Germline V CDR1 and CDR2: SGHKS, YYEKEE (reference sequence). There are 14 residues in the CDR3. With 4 bases clipped from V and 4 bases from J, the junction kept 8 bases outside the gene matches. The CDR3 nucleotides are TGTGCCAGCAGCATCTCCGGGACAGTTTACGAGCAGTACTTC. Translation gives CASSISGTVYEQYF.

J is TRBJ2-1 and V is TRBV20-1; no reliable D call. Per germline, CDR1 DFQATT and CDR2 SNEGSKA (reference sequence). With 3 bases removed from V and 10 bases from J, the gap between germline ends came to 10 bases. CDR3 length equals 11 residues. CDR3: CSASLTVEQFF. The DNA of the CDR3 is TGCAGTGCTAGTCTAACGGTCGAGCAGTTCTTC.

The chain is built from TRBV6-4 and TRBJ2-3, with unresolved D. Germline V gene data show CDR1 as MRHNA and CDR2 as SNTAGT. The ends were cut back, 2 bases at V and 2 bases at J, with 20 bases in the middle. This CDR3 contains 18 residues. The CDR3 coding sequence is TGTGCCAGCAGTGACCCCAAAGCCGCGGCGAGTTTCACAGATACGCAGTATTTT. Translation gives CASSDPKAAASFTDTQYF.